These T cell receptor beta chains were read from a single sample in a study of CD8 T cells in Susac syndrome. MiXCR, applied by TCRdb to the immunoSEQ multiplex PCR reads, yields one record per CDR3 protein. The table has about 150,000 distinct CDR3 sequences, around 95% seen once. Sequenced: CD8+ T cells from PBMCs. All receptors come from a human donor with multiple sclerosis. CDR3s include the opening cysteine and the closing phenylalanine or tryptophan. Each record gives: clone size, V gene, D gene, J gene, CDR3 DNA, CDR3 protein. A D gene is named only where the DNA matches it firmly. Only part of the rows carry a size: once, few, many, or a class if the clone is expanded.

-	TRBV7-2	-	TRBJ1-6	TGTGCCAGCAGCGTACAACTGACAAATTCACCCCTCCACTTT	CASSVQLTNSPLHF
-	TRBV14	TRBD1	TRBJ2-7	TGTGCCAGCAGCCAGGGACCGGGACAGCTAGGCTACGAGCAGTACTTC	CASSQGPGQLGYEQYF
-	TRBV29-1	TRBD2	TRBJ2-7	TGCAGCGTTGAAGCGGGGGGCTCCTACGAGCAGTACTTC	CSVEAGGSYEQYF
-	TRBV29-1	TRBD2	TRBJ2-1	TGCAGCGTTGAAGGGTCGCTAGCGGGATTAAATGAGCAGTTCTTC	CSVEGSLAGLNEQFF
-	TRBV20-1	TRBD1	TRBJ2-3	TGCAGTGCTAGAGCCCCGCCCCGACAGGGCGGCACAGATACGCAGTATTTT	CSARAPPRQGGTDTQYF
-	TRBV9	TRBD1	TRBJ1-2	TGTGCCAGCAGCCTAATCGGGACAGGGAACTATGGCTACACCTTC	CASSLIGTGNYGYTF
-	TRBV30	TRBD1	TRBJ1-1	TGTGCCTGGAGCCTGACAGGGGTTAGTGAAGCTTTCTTT	CAWSLTGVSEAFF
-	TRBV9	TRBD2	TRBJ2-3	TGTGCCAGCAGCGACCCCCTCCTAGCGGGGGCAAACACAGATACGCAGTATTTT	CASSDPLLAGANTDTQYF
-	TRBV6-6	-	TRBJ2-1	TGTGCCAGCAGTTATCGGGACGGGCCAATCAACAATGAGCAGTTCTTC	CASSYRDGPINNEQFF
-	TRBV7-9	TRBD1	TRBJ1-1	TGTGCCAGCAGCTTAATGACAGGGACGAATCGGCCCAGGAACACTGAAGCTTTCTTT	CASSLMTGTNRPRNTEAFF
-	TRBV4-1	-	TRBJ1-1	TGCGCCAGCAGCCGAACGACAGGACCTCGATCGGAAGCTTTCTTT	CASSRTTGPRSEAFF
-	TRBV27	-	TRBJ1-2	TGTGCCAGCAGTTCCGGGGATGGCTACACCTTC	CASSSGDGYTF
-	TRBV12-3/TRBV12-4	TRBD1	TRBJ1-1	TGTGCCAGCAGTCTGACGGACAGGGAAGCTTTCTTT	CASSLTDREAFF
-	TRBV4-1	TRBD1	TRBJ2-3	TGCGCCAGCAGGTACCGGGACAGGGGTGCAGATACGCAGTATTTT	CASRYRDRGADTQYF
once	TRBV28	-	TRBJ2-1	TGTGCCAGCAGCATTAAACCGGGACCCGAGCAGTTCTTC	CASSIKPGPEQFF
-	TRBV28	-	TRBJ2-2	TGTGCCAGCAGTTTTACCGGGGAGCTGTTTTTT	CASSFTGELFF
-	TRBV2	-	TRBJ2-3	TGTGCCAGCAGTGGGTCGAGGGATACGCAGTATTTT	CASSGSRDTQYF
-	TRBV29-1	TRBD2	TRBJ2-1	TGCAGCGTTGAAGAGTTCAGCGGGGGGCTGAATGAGCAGTTCTTC	CSVEEFSGGLNEQFF
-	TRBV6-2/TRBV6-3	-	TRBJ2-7	TGTGCCAGCAGCCCCGAGGGGGGGAGCTCCTACGAGCAGTACTTC	CASSPEGGSSYEQYF
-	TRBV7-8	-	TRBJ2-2	TGTGCCAGCAGCTCCCCGGCTAGTAGAGCAAACACCGGGGAGCTGTTTTTT	CASSSPASRANTGELFF
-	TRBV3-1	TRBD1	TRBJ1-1	TGTGCCAGCAGCCTAGGACAGGGAGACACTGAAGCTTTCTTT	CASSLGQGDTEAFF
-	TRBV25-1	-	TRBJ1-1	TGTGCCAGCAGTGATACCGGGACTGAAGCTTTCTTT	CASSDTGTEAFF
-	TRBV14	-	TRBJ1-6	TGTGCCAGCAAGTCGCAGGGAAGTAATTCACCCCTCCACTTT	CASKSQGSNSPLHF
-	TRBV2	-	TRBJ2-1	TGTGCCAGCAGCGGGATCGCCCTACTAGTTAATGAGCAGTTCTTC	CASSGIALLVNEQFF
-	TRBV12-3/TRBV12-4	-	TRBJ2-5	TGTGCCAGCACCCCTGTAGGGCGGGAAGAGACCCAGTACTTC	CASTPVGREETQYF
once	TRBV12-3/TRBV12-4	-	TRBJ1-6	TGTGCCAGCAGTTACGGGGTTTCACCCCTCCACTTT	CASSYGVSPLHF
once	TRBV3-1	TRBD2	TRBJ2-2	TGTGCCAGCAGCCAAGAGGGGGCTAGCGGGGAACGGAACACCGGGGAGCTGTTTTTT	CASSQEGASGERNTGELFF
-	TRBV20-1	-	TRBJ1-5	TGCAGTGCTAGAGATAGCGGGGCTTATAGCAATCAGCCCCAGCATTTT	CSARDSGAYSNQPQHF
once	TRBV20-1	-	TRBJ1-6	TGCAGTGCTAGAGATCTTTTAAGCTCCTATAATTCACCCCTCCACTTT	CSARDLLSSYNSPLHF
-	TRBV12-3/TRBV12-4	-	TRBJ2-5	TGTGCCAGCAGTACGGTCCAAGAGACCCAGTACTTC	CASSTVQETQYF
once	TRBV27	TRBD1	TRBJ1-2	TGTGCCAGCCGATCAGGGGGCATGGGCTATGGCTACACCTTC	CASRSGGMGYGYTF
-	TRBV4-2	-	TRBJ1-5	TGTGCCAGCAGCCAAGGTTGGGGTCAGCCCCAGCATTTT	CASSQGWGQPQHF
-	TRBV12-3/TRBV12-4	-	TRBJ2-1	TGTGCCAGCAGTTTATATACAATGGAGGAGCAGTTCTTC	CASSLYTMEEQFF
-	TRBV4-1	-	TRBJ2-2	TGCGCCACCGGGGGTAAAGGTCCCGGGGAGCTGTTTTTT	CATGGKGPGELFF
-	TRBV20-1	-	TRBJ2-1	TGCAGTGCTAGACATGACAATGAGCAGTTCTTC	CSARHDNEQFF
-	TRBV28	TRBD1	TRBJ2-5	TGTGCCAGTGAACAGGGGTCTTCCCAAGAGACCCAGTACTTC	CASEQGSSQETQYF
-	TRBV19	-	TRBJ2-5	TGTGCCAGTAGTCGGGCAGGGCGCCCCAAAGAGACCCAGTACTTC	CASSRAGRPKETQYF
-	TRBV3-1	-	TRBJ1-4	TGTGCCAGCAGCCGGGGGGTCGCCGATGGATTCGAAAAACTGTTTTTT	CASSRGVADGFEKLFF
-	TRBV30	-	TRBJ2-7	TGTGCCTGGACCGGGCAGTCCTACGAGCAGTACTTC	CAWTGQSYEQYF
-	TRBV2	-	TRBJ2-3	TGTGCCAGCAGTGAAGATACGACTTCGGATACGCAGTATTTT	CASSEDTTSDTQYF
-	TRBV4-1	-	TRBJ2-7	TGCGCCAGCAGCCAACTCCAGGGAAGCGAGCAGTACTTC	CASSQLQGSEQYF